This TCR beta chain appears in the sequencing data of a study of blood T cell repertoires in COVID-19. Looking at the study overall: Both acute and convalescent COVID-19 samples were obtained from the United States, Italy and Spain. From T cells, B-cell-depleted T cells, or PBMCs came the material, which was cDNA or gDNA.

Authors' processing steps: Nucleated cell number was recorded as an estimate derived from reference gene primer amplification. Clones were read by immunoSEQ multiplex PCR, and TCRdb kept only the in-frame ones, dropping some. For V, J and clone size, that table is used; D and trimming come from the DNA. There are about 33,000 clones in the sample; approximately 93% occur only once, and about 0.85% lies in the top ten. Specimen: peripheral blood. The receptor comes from a male donor with active COVID-19.

This CDR3 is CASSRTGGLTEAFF. The CDR3 bases are TGCGCCAGCAGCCGAACAGGGGGCTTGACTGAAGCTTTCTTT. The rearrangement uses TRBV4-3 and TRBJ1-1, with TRBD1 identical over 9 bases. V lost 4 bases and J lost 5; bases outside the gene matches: 5. In germline, CDR1 is LGHNA, CDR2 YSLEER. The length of the CDR3 is 14 residues.